The source of this T cell receptor beta chain is a study of neoadjuvant anti-PD-1 for oral cavity cancer (dated by TCRdb to the early 2020s). Study-level background: Patients mostly received three to four biweekly doses of nivolumab at 3 mg/kg before curative-intent surgical resection. A fourth nivolumab dose was given around day 43 to patients without progression, and definitive surgical resection was performed in those patients on days 50-56. Under RECIST 1.1, patients with complete response, partial response or stable disease were classed as responders, and patients with progression were classed as non-responders. The parent correlative cohort had over ten patients and a response rate of over 25%. Results and caveats for the whole study, not just this receptor: Higher pretreatment blood Treg/Th17 ratios correlated with higher pretreatment blood TCRbeta clonality and lower post-treatment tumor TCRbeta clonality. After neoadjuvant nivolumab, non-responders showed significantly higher T cell clonality (Gini index) in PBMCs than responders did. TCR analyses included only a few patients per response group, and the authors called for larger cohorts for validation.

For deep sequencing, each PBMC sample was run in six replicates, with libraries mostly built from roughly 460 ng of input genomic DNA. The immunoSEQ hsTCRbeta kit was used to prepare TCRbeta libraries, following the manufacturer's instructions. An Illumina NovaSeq 6000 S4 flow cell was used to sequence the final libraries, which had first been combined to 3 nM. The authors' pipeline ran thus. The immunoSEQ Analyzer was used for raw data preprocessing and quality control. The analysis was limited to productive rearrangements, and each clonotype was defined by a unique CDR3 amino acid sequence. Repertoire clonality was estimated as the Gini-Simpson index, which was calculated using the R package tcR. Student's t test was used to compare Gini indices, and Pearson correlation was used to assess associations with tumor size change. TCRdb took this table from immuneACCESS and kept in-frame rearrangements with V and J called. Such tables lack part of the clones; where checked against another copy, unresolved V genes explain under half of the gap, and the rest is unexplained. V and J calls and clone size are copied from that table; D and trimming were computed from the DNA. The table for this sample lists 7,500 to 8,000 clones; roughly three fifths of them were counted only once. About 3.1% of the sample goes to the ten largest clones.

Interpreted using the paper, the time point label stands for: after neoadjuvant nivolumab, at surgical resection. The patients had newly diagnosed stage II-IVA oral cavity squamous cell carcinoma and had not received any prior systemic or radiation treatment. Everyone in the cohort had locally advanced, HPV-negative oral cavity squamous cell carcinoma. Peripheral blood mononuclear cells were analyzed directly and were not maintained or expanded in culture. Samples came from a longitudinal correlative study of a single-arm phase II trial of neoadjuvant nivolumab in oral cavity squamous cell carcinoma. Genomic DNA-based TCRbeta sequencing was performed on subject-matched pre- and post-treatment PBMCs and tumors from three responders and three non-responders. Peripheral blood mononuclear cells were collected before nivolumab treatment and again after treatment, at the time of surgery. Genomic DNA was isolated from PBMCs using the Maxwell RSC DNA from Cells kit.

Remarks on this clone: No cognate antigen has been identified for it. Base qualities are missing; no much larger clone stands one base away.

The origin of this receptor is a person aged 40 to 85 with oral cavity squamous cell carcinoma. Sequenced here: PBMCs, sampled after nivolumab (anti-PD-1) treatment.

The bases are TGTGCCAGCAGTGAAGCGGGCATCGACCTCGGATACGAGCAGTACTTC. This encodes CASSEAGIDLGYEQYF. The chain is encoded by TRBV2 joined to TRBJ2-7; the D gene lacks a confident call. The germline V gene yields SNHLY for CDR1 and FYNNEI for CDR2. At the junction V is shortened by 0 bases and J by 4 bases, with 16 bases in between. From its cysteine to its phenylalanine, the CDR3 spans 16 amino acids. Left in the record is the CDR3 DNA by itself, 48 bases read in frame from the first base.